The source of this T cell receptor (beta chain) is a study of blood T cell repertoires in COVID-19. Germline V gene lookup returns CDR1 SNHLY and CDR2 FYNNEI. The length of the CDR3 is 13 residues. V lost 4 bases, J lost 8 bases, and 11 bases lay in between. Only in-frame clones appear in the TCRdb table, and some are missing; sequencing was by immunoSEQ multiplex PCR. The data show nearly 300,000 clones, with about four fifths seen just once and more than 1.4% held by the top ten. During active infection, Seattle patients enrolled and were then monitored through disease. Material for sequencing was peripheral blood. This sequence was found in a human donor with COVID-19, enrolled during active disease. The donor label of this sample is uncertain. The rearrangement joins TRBV2 to TRBJ2-2; D possibly corresponds to TRBD2 (6 bases). CDR3 sequence: CASSVGRMGELFF. Written as DNA, the CDR3 is TGTGCCAGCAGTGTTGGGAGGATGGGGGAGCTGTTTTTT.